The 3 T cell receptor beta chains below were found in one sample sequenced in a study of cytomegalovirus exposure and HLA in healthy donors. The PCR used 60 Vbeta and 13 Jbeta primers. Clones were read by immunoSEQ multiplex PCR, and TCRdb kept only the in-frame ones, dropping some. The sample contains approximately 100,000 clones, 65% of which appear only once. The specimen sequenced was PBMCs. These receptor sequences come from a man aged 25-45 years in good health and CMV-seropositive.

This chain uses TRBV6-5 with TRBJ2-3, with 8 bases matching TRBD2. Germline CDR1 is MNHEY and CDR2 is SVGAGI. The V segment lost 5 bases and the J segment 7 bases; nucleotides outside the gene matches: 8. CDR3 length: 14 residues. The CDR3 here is CASSTGTSINTQYF. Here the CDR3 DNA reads TGTGCCAGCAGTACCGGGACTAGTATAAATACGCAGTATTTT.

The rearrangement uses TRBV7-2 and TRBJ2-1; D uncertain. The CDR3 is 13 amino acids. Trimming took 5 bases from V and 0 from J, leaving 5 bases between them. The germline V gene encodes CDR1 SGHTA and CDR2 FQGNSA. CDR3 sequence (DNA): TGTGCCAGCAGCATTAGCTCCTACAATGAGCAGTTCTTC. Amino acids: CASSISSYNEQFF.

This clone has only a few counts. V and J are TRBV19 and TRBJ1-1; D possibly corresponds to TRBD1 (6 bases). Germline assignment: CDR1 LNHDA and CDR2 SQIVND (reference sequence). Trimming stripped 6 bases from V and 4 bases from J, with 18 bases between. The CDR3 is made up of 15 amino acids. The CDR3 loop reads CASRGISGHFTEAFF. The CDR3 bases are TGTGCCAGTAGGGGGATCTCGGGACACTTCACTGAAGCTTTCTTT.